Presented here are 13 T cell receptor beta chains from one specimen sequenced in a study of blood T cells in healthy people across ages. Primers used in a second PCR of roughly 7 to 12 cycles were a sample-barcoded 5' primer and a J-beta primer mix. TCRdb independently ran MiXCR on the 5' RACE reads; one entry per CDR3 protein. The sample consists of 700,000 to 900,000 distinct CDR3 sequences, 50% to 65% of them appearing once. Sequenced: blood. These TCRs come from an elderly man in good health.

The V call is TRBV6-6, the J call TRBJ2-7, with D possibly being TRBD1 (5 bases). The germline V gene has CDR1 MNHNY and CDR2 SVGAGI (reference sequence). Trimming stripped 3 bases from V and 9 bases from J, with 18 bases between. The CDR3 runs 14 residues. For the CDR3, the DNA is TGTGCCAGCAGTTATTCGGACACACCTCTAAGGCAGTACTTC. Protein: CASSYSDTPLRQYF.

The chain links TRBV11-2 to TRBJ2-3, with 7 bases fitting TRBD1. The length of the CDR3 is 14 residues. V was pared by 6 bases and J by 14 bases, with 17 bases of the junction left unmatched. CDR1 and CDR2 from the germline V gene are SGHAT and FQNNGV. The CDR3 spells CASSFAGGRGDAYF. For the CDR3, the DNA is TGTGCCAGCAGTTTCGCAGGGGGAAGGGGAGACGCGTATTTT.

This rearrangement joins TRBV14 to TRBJ2-2; 8 positions agree with TRBD1. V lost 4 bases and J lost 7; bases outside the gene matches: 5. The CDR3 contains 14 residues. CDR1 SGHDN and CDR2 FVKESK come from the germline V gene. CDR3 sequence reads: CASSLRGRIGELFF. CDR3 nucleotides: TGTGCCAGCAGCCTCAGGGGGCGTATCGGGGAGCTGTTTTTT.

The chain links TRBV3-1 to TRBJ2-1; 8 nucleotides match TRBD1. J was trimmed by 7 bases and V by 7 bases; bases with no gene match: 12. Germline V gene lookup returns CDR1 LGHDT and CDR2 YNNKEL (reference sequence). This CDR3 has 15 amino acids. The CDR3 reads CASTLGQGGRNEQFF. CDR3 sequence (DNA): TGTGCCAGCACCCTCGGACAGGGAGGCCGGAATGAGCAGTTCTTC.

This chain links TRBV5-1 with TRBJ2-2; D not certain. Germline V CDR1 and CDR2: SGHRS, YFSETQ. This CDR3 spans 12 amino acids. The germline V and J ends were trimmed by 7 bases and 6 bases, with 10 bases remaining between them. The CDR3, as DNA: TGCGCCAGCCTCCTACGGCCCGGGGAGCTGTTTTTT. The encoded protein is CASLLRPGELFF.

The CDR3 bases are TGCAGTGCTAGAGATCGTCTAGCGCTCGTCGAGCAGTACTTC. Translation gives CSARDRLALVEQYF. The V call is TRBV20-1, the J call TRBJ2-7; perhaps TRBD2 as D (6 bases). This CDR3 spans 14 amino acids. Trimming took 0 bases from V and 6 from J, leaving 15 bases between them. Germline-derived CDR1 and CDR2 are DFQATT and SNEGSKA (reference sequence).

J is TRBJ1-6 and V is TRBV5-1, with 8 bases that match TRBD1. CDR3 size: 15 residues. Germline loops: CDR1 SGHRS, CDR2 YFSETQ. V was pared by 3 bases and J by 11 bases, with 10 bases of the junction left unmatched. The CDR3 DNA is TGCGCCAGCAGCTCCGGACAGGGATTGGTCGCACCCCTCCACTTT. It is translated as CASSSGQGLVAPLHF.

This clonotype was seen a few times. The gene calls are TRBV6-6 and TRBJ2-7, with D perhaps matching TRBD1 or TRBD2 (6 bases each). This CDR3 spans 14 amino acids. Trimming took 4 bases from V and 3 from J, leaving 13 bases between them. The germline V gene encodes CDR1 MNHNY and CDR2 SVGAGI (reference sequence). The CDR3 is CASSLRRGFYEQYF. DNA of the CDR3: TGTGCCAGCAGTTTAAGGAGGGGGTTCTACGAGCAGTACTTC.

This rearrangement joins TRBV12-3 or TRBV12-4 to TRBJ2-1; D not resolved. Trimming took 0 bases from V and 1 from J, leaving 4 bases between them. The CDR3 consists of 14 residues. CDR3 in DNA: TGTGCCAGCAGTTTAGCGCCGTCCTACAATGAGCAGTTCTTC. Translated, it gives CASSLAPSYNEQFF.

This clonotype was detected ten times or more. The gene calls are TRBV27 and TRBJ2-1, with 15 nucleotides matching TRBD2. This CDR3 contains 15 residues. The J segment lost 7 bases and the V segment lost 6 bases, leaving 4 bases of the junction unmatched. Germline CDR1 is MNHEY and CDR2 is SMNVEV (reference sequence). CDR3 region: CASSGLAGGYNEQFF. The CDR3 nucleotides are TGTGCCAGCAGCGGACTAGCGGGAGGGTATAATGAGCAGTTCTTC.

This clonotype was observed a few times. The chain carries TRBV12-3 or TRBV12-4 and TRBJ2-1; TRBD1 aligns across 8 bases. Unmatched junction bases numbered 6, after V lost 5 bases and J lost 0 bases. CDR3 length: 16 amino acids. DNA for the CDR3: TGTGCCAGCAGTCCGGGGGACAGGAGCTCCTACAATGAGCAGTTCTTC. Its protein is CASSPGDRSSYNEQFF.

In the case of this clonotype: A junction boundary mismatches the germline segment, possibly from a read error. This chain joins TRBV14 and TRBJ1-4; the D is unclear. Germline loops: CDR1 SGHDN, CDR2 FVKESK. This CDR3 is built from 16 residues. CDR3 protein: CASSQDSGRTNERLFF. The DNA for the CDR3 is TGTGCCAGCAGCCAAGATTCGGGTAGAACTAATGAAAGACTGTTTTTT. The variable domain in full, completed from reference TRBV14 and TRBJ1-4, reads EAGVTQFPSHSVIEKGQTVTLRCDPISGHDNLYWYRRVMGKEIKFLLHFVKESKQDESGMPNNRFLAERTGGTYSTLKVQPAELEDSGVYFCASSQDSGRTNERLFFGSGTQLSVL.

Only a few counts were recorded for this clonotype. The rearrangement uses TRBV7-2 and TRBJ1-2, with D possibly matching TRBD1 (6 bases). Deletions cut 1 base from V and 8 bases from J, with 11 bases between. The germline V gene has CDR1 SGHTA and CDR2 FQGNSA. CDR3 size: 13 residues. The CDR3 DNA sequence: TGTGCCAGCAGCTTAGTGGGGGGGCGCGGCTACACCTTC. Translation gives CASSLVGGRGYTF.